The rows below give T cell receptor beta chains drawn from one sample of a study of blood T cell repertoires in COVID-19. Clones were sequenced by immunoSEQ multiplex PCR, and TCRdb holds only the in-frame ones, with some missing. The data hold about 410,000 clones, with roughly 91% observed a single time. The specimen sequenced was PBMCs or T cells enriched from blood (not recorded which). The receptors were gathered from a man younger than 35 who had recovered from COVID-19. Each CDR3 is given with its conserved first and last residue. Each record gives: clone size, J gene, D gene, V gene, CDR3 DNA, CDR3 protein. A D gene is named only where the DNA matches it firmly. Rows give clone size only sometimes, using once, few, many, or a class for an expanded clone.

- TRBJ1-1 - TRBV19 TGTGCCAGTAGTTGGGGGCAAGGAATTATGAACACTGAAGCTTTCTTT CASSWGQGIMNTEAFF
once TRBJ2-3 TRBD2 TRBV11-2 TGTGCCAGCAGCTACGTAGCGGGAGGGCCCGCAGATACGCAGTATTTT CASSYVAGGPADTQYF
- TRBJ2-1 - TRBV5-1 TGCGCCAGCAGCGAGAACAATGAGCAGTTCTTC CASSENNEQFF
- TRBJ1-1 TRBD1 TRBV28 TGTGCCAGCAGTCCCTCTAACAGGGGAAGCACTGAAGCTTTCTTT CASSPSNRGSTEAFF
- TRBJ1-1 - TRBV5-1 TGCGCCAGCAGCATGGGATGGGGGGATCCTGAAGCTTTCTTT CASSMGWGDPEAFF
- TRBJ2-7 TRBD2 TRBV28 TGTGCCAGCACTTCCTCTAGCGGGAGTAACGAGCAGTACTTC CASTSSSGSNEQYF
- TRBJ1-4 TRBD1 TRBV12-3/TRBV12-4 TGTGCCAGCAGTGTGGACAGGAATGAAAAACTGTTTTTT CASSVDRNEKLFF
- TRBJ1-6 - TRBV2 TGTGCCAGCAGTGAAGGGGCAAGGGGTTCACCCCTCCACTTT CASSEGARGSPLHF
- TRBJ1-5 TRBD1 TRBV6-5 TGTGCCAGCAGTAGACAGACAGGGGTAAGTCAGCCCCAGCATTTT CASSRQTGVSQPQHF
once TRBJ1-6 TRBD1 TRBV19 TGTGCCAGTACCTCCCTCGGACAGGGGTATTCACCCCTCCACTTT CASTSLGQGYSPLHF
- TRBJ2-6 - TRBV10-2 TGCGCCAGCAGTGAGCAGGGAACTGGGGCCAACGTCCTGACTTTC CASSEQGTGANVLTF
- TRBJ1-6 - TRBV5-1 TGCGCCAGCAGCTTGTCCGGAGATTCACCCCTCCACTTT CASSLSGDSPLHF
- TRBJ1-1 TRBD1 TRBV19 TGTGCCAGCGGGGACAGCGAATACACTGAAGCTTTCTTT CASGDSEYTEAFF
- TRBJ2-7 TRBD1 TRBV5-1 TGCGCCAGCCGGGGGCAGGACAGGGAAGGGTACGAGCAGTACTTC CASRGQDREGYEQYF
- TRBJ1-6 - TRBV11-2 TGTGCCAGCAGCTTAATCGAGGGTTCACCCCTCCACTTT CASSLIEGSPLHF
- TRBJ1-3 - TRBV11-2 TGTGCCAGCAGCCTGGGACTGGGAAACACCATATATTTT CASSLGLGNTIYF
- TRBJ1-1 - TRBV5-1 TGCGCCAGCAGCTTGGTCCCAGACACGAACACTGAAGCTTTCTTT CASSLVPDTNTEAFF